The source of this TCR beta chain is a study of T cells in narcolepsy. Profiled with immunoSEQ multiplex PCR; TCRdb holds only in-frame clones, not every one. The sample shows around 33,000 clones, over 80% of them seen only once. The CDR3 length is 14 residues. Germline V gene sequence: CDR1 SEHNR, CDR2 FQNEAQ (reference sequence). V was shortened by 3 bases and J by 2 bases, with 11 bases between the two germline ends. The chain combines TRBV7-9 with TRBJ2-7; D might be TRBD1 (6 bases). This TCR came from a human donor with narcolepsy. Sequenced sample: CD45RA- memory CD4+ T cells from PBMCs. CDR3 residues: CASSLQTGPYEQYF. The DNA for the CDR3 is TGTGCCAGCAGCTTGCAGACAGGACCCTACGAGCAGTACTTC.